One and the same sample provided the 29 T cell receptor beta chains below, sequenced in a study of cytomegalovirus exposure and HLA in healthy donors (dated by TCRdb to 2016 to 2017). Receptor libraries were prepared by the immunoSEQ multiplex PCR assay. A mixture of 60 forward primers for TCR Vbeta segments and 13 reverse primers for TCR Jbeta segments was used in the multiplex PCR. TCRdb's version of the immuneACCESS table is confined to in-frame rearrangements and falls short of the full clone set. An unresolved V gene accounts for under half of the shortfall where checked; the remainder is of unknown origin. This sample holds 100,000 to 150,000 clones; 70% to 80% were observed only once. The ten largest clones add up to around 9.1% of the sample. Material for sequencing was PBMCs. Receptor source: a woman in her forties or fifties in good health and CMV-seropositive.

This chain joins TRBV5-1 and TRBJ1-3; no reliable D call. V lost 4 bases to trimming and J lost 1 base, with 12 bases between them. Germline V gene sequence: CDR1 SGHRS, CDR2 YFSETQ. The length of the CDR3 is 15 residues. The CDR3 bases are TGCGCCAGCAGCCCGAATCCGGGGTCTGGAAACACCATATATTTT. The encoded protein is CASSPNPGSGNTIYF.

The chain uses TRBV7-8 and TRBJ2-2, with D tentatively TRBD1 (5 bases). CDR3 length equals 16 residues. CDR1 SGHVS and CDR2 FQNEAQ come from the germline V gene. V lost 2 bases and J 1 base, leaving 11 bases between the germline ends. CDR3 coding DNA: TGTGCCAGCAGCTTATACCAGGGAAAGAACACCGGGGAGCTGTTTTTT. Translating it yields CASSLYQGKNTGELFF.

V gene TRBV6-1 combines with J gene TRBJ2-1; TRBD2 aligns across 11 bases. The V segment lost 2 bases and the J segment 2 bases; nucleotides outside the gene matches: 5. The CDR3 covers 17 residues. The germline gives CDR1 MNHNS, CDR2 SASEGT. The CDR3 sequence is CASSERPSGRPYNEQFF. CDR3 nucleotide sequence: TGTGCCAGCAGTGAAAGGCCTAGCGGGAGGCCCTACAATGAGCAGTTCTTC.

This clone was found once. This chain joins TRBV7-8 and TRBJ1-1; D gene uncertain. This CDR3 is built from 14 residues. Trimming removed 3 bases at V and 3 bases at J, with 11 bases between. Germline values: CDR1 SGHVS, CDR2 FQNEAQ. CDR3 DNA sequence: TGTGCCAGCAGCTTCGGTCACGAGTACACTGAAGCTTTCTTT. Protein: CASSFGHEYTEAFF.

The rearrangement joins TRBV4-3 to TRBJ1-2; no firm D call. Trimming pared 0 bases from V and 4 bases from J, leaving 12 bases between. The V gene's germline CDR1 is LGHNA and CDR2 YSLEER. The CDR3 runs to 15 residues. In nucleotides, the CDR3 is TGCGCCAGCAGCCAAGACGAGAGGTCGGGCTATGGCTACACCTTC. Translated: CASSQDERSGYGYTF.

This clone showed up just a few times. CDR3 sequence reads: CASSPLGQGGQPQHF. The CDR3 DNA is TGTGCCAGCAGCCCTCTCGGACAGGGTGGACAGCCCCAGCATTTT. The V and J genes are TRBV25-1 and TRBJ1-5; TRBD1 agrees at 8 bases. V was clipped by 6 bases and J by 7 bases; unmatched bases: 11. This CDR3 region has 15 residues. Germline values: CDR1 MGHDK, CDR2 SYGVNS.

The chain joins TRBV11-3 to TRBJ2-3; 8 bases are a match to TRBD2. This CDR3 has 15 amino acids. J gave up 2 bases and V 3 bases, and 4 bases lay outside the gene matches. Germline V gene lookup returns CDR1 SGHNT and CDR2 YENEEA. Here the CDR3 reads CASSLPAGATDTQYF. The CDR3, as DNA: TGTGCCAGCAGCTTGCCAGCGGGGGCCACAGATACGCAGTATTTT.

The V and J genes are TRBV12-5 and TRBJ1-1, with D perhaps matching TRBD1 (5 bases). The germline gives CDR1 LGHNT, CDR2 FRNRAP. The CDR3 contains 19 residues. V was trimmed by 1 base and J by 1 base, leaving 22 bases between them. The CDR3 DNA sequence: TGTGCTAGTGGTTTGGGACCGGTGGGGGACTCGAAGACGAACACTGAAGCTTTCTTT. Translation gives CASGLGPVGDSKTNTEAFF.

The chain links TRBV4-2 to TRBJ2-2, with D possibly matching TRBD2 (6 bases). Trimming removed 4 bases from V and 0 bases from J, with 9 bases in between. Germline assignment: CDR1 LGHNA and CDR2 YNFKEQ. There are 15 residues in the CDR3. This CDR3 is CASSRTIANTGELFF. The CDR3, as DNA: TGTGCCAGCAGCCGGACTATCGCGAACACCGGGGAGCTGTTTTTT.

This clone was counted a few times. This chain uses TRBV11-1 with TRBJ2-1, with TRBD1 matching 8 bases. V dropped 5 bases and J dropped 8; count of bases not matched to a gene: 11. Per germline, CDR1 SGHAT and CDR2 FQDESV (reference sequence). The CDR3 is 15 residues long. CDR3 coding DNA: TGTGCCAGCAGCCCCGGACAGGGTCTCAGCCATGAGCAGTTCTTC. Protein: CASSPGQGLSHEQFF.

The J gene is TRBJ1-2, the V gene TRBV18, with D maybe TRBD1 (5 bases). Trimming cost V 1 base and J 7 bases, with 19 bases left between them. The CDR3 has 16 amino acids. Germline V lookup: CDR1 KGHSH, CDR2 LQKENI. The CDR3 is CASSPRVGRALSGYTF. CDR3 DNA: TGTGCCAGCTCACCACGGGTAGGCAGGGCGCTGAGTGGCTACACCTTC.

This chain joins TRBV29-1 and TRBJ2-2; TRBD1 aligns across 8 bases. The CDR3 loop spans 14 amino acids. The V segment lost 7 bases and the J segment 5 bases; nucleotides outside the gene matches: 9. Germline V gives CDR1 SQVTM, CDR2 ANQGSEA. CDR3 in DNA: TGCAGCGCAGCCCGGGACAGGAATACCGGGGAGCTGTTTTTT. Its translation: CSAARDRNTGELFF.

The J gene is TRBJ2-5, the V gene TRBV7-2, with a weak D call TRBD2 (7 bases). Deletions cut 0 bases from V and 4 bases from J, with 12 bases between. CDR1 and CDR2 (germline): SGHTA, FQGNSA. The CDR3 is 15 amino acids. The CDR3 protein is CASSLAGGRPETQYF. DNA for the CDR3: TGTGCCAGCAGCTTAGCCGGGGGGCGTCCAGAGACCCAGTACTTC.

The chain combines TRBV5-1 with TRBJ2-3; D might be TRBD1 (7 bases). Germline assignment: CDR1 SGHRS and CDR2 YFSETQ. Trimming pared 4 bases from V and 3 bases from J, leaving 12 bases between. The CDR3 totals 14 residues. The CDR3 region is CASSQGGGTDTQYF. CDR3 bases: TGCGCCAGCAGCCAGGGGGGCGGGACAGATACGCAGTATTTT.

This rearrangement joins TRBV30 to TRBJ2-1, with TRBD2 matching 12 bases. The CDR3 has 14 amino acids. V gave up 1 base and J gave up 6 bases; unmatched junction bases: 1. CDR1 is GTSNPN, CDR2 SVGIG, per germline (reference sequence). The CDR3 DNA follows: TGTGCCTGGAGTGCGGGACTAGCGGGCAATGAGCAGTTCTTC. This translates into CAWSAGLAGNEQFF.

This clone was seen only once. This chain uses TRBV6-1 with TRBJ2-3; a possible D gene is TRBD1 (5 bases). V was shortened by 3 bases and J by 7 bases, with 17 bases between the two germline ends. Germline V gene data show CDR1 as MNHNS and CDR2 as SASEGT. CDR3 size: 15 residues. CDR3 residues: CASSDSSTNRNTQYF. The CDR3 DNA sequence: TGTGCCAGCAGTGATAGCAGCACGAACAGGAATACGCAGTATTTT.

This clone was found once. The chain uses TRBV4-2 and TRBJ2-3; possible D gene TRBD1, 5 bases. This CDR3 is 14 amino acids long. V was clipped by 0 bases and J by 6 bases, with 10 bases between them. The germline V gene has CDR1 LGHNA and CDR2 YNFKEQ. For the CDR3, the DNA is TGTGCCAGCAGCCAAGAGACGGCAGGGGATACGCAGTATTTT. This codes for CASSQETAGDTQYF.

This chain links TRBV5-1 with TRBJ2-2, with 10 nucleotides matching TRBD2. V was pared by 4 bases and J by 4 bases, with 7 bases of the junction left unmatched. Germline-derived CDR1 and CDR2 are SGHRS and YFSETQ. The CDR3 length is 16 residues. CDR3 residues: CASSPSGGAGTGELFF. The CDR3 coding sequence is TGCGCCAGCAGCCCAAGCGGGGGGGCTGGCACCGGGGAGCTGTTTTTT.

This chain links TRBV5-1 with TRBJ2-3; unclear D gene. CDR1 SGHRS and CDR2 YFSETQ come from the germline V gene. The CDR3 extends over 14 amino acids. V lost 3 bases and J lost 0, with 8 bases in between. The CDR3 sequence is CASSWSTSTDTQYF. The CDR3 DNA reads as TGCGCCAGCAGCTGGAGCACTAGCACAGATACGCAGTATTTT.

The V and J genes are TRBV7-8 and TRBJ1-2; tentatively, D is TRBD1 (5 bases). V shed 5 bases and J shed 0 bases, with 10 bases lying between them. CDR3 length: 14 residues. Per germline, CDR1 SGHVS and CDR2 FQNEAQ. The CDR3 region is CASSPGSANYGYTF. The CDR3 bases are TGTGCCAGCAGCCCAGGGTCCGCTAACTATGGCTACACCTTC.

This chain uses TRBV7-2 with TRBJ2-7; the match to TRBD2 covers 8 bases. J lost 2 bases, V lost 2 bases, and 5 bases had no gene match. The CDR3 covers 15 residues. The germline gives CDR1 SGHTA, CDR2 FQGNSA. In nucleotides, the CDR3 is TGTGCCAGCAGCTTAACTACGGGACTAGCCTACGAGCAGTACTTC. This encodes CASSLTTGLAYEQYF.

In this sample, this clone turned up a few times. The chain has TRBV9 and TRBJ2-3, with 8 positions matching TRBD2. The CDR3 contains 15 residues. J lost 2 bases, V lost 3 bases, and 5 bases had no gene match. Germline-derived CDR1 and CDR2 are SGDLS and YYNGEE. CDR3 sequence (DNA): TGTGCCAGCAGCGCGCGGGGGGCTAACACAGATACGCAGTATTTT. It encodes CASSARGANTDTQYF.

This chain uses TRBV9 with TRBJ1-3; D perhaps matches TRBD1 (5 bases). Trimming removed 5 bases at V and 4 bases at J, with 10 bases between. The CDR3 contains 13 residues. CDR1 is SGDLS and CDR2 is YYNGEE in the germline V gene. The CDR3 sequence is CASSRGGGNTIYF. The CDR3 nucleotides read TGTGCCAGCAGTCGCGGGGGGGGAAACACCATATATTTT. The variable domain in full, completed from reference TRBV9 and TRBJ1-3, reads DSGVTQTPKHLITATGQRVTLRCSPRSGDLSVYWYQQSLDQGLQFLIQYYNGEERAKGNILERFSAQQFPDLHSELNLSSLELGDSALYFCASSRGGGNTIYFGEGSWLTVV.

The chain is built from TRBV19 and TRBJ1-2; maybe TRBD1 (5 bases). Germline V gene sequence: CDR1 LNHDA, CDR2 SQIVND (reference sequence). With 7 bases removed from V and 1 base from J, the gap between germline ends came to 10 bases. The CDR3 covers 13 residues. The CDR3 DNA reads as TGTGCCAGTAACGACAGAAGTAACTATGGCTACACCTTC. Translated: CASNDRSNYGYTF.

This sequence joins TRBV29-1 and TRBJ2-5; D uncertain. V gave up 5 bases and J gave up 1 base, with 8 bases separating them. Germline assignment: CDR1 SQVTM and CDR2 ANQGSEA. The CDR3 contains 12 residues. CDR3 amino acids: CSVHGGQETQYF. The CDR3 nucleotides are TGCAGCGTTCATGGCGGCCAAGAGACCCAGTACTTC.

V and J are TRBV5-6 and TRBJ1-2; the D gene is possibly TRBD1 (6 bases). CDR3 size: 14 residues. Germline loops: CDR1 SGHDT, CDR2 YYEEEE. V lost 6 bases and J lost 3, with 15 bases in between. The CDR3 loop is CASILSDRYYGYTF. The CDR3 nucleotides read TGTGCCAGCATCCTGTCCGACAGGTACTATGGCTACACCTTC.

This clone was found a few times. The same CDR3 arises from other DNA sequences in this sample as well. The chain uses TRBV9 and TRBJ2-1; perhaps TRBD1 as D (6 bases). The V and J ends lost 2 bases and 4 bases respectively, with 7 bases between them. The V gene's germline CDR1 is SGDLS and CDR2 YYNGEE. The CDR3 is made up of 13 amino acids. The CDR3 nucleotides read TGTGCCAGCAGCGTCGGACAGTACAATGAGCAGTTCTTC. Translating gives CASSVGQYNEQFF.

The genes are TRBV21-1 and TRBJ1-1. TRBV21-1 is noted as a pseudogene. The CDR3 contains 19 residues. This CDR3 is CASSKERREDRASNTEAFF. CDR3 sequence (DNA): TGTGCCAGCAGCAAAGAGCGTAGGGAGGACCGGGCCTCGAACACTGAAGCTTTCTTT.

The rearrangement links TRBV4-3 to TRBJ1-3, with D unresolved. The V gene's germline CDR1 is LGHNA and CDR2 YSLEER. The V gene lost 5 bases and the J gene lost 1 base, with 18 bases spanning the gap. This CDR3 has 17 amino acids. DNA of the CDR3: TGCGCCAGCAGCTTGGGAGTTCCCGCTCCTTCTGGAAACACCATATATTTT. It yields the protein CASSLGVPAPSGNTIYF.